The T cell receptor (beta chain) described here comes from a study of cytotoxic CD8 clonotypes in ibrutinib-treated CLL. This clone was observed a handful of times. The CDR3 totals 14 residues. CDR1 and CDR2 (germline): GTSNPN, SVGIG (reference sequence). V shed 4 bases and J 6 bases; nucleotides not matched to a gene: 7. TCRdb's table, derived via immunoSEQ multiplex PCR, lists solely in-frame clones and lacks some. Of 110,000 or so clones in the sample, 58% were seen once. The genes are TRBV30 and TRBJ2-3, with 10 bases aligning to TRBD2. The source was PBMCs, collected after 24 months of ibrutinib treatment. The source is a human donor with chronic lymphocytic leukemia. CDR3: CAWNRAGGPDTQYF. The CDR3 nucleotides read TGTGCCTGGAATAGAGCGGGGGGGCCGGATACGCAGTATTTT.